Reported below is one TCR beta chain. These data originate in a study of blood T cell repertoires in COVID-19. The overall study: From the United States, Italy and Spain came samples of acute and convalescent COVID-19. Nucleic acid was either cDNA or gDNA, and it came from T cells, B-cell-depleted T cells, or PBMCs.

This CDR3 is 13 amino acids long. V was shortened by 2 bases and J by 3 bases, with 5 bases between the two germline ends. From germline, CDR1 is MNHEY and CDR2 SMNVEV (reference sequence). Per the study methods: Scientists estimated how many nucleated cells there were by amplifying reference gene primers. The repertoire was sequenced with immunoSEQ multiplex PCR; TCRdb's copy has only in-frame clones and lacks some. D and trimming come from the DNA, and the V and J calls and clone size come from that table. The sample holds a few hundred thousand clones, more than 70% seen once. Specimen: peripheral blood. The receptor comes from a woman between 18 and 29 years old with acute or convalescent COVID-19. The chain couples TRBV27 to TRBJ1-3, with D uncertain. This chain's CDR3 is CASSLEGGNTIYF. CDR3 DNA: TGTGCCAGCAGTTTAGAGGGTGGAAACACCATATATTTT.